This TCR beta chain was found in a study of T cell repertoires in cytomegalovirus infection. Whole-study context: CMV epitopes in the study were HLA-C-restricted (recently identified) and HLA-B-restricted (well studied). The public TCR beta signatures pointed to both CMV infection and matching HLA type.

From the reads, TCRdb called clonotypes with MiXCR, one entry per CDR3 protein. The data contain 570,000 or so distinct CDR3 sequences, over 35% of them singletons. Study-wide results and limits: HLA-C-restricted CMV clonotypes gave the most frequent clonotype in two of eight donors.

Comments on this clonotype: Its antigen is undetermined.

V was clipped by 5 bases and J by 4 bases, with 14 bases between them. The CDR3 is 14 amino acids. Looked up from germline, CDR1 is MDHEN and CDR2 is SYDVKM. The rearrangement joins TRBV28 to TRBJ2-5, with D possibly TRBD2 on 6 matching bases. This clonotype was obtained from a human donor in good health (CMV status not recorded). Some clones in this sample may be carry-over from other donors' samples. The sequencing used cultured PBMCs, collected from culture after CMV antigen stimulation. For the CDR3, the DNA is TGTGCCAGCAGTCTAGCGACTGCGCGAGAGACCCAGTACTTC. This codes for CASSLATARETQYF.